The following is a T cell receptor (beta chain) sequence with its context. Its antigen remains unidentified. The data were obtained in a study of vaccination and CD4 T cells after COVID-19. At the level of the study: For each participant, vaccination comprised two doses of either the BNT162b2 or the mRNA-1273 vaccine. Investigators stimulated cells with overlapping spike peptides drawn from SARS-CoV-2, HCoV-NL63, HCoV-OC43 and HCoV-229E.

Sample treatment: approximately 9-day PBMC culture with coronavirus spike peptide pools or control peptides (ViraFEST assay). Gathering of the CD4+ T cells, from the unexposed donor, took place before the COVID-19 pandemic (2011-2018). This CDR3 contains 14 residues. Germline-derived CDR1 and CDR2 are MNHNS and SASEGT. Trimming pared 4 bases from V and 7 bases from J, leaving 17 bases between. Oncomine TCR Beta short-read sequencing was applied to DNA from cultured CD4+ T cells. DNA came from CD4+ T cells after culture. Each CDR3 protein gets one entry after TCRdb re-called the PCR reads with MiXCR. Among some 10,000 distinct CDR3 sequences listed, approximately 32% were seen once.

This TCR was recovered from a human donor in good health. Sequenced input: CD4+ T cells from blood, cultured in vitro. The V and J genes are TRBV6-1 and TRBJ2-7, with a possible D match to TRBD2 (5 bases). CDR3: CASSGASRVREQYF. The DNA for the CDR3 is TGTGCCAGCAGTGGAGCGTCGAGGGTCCGTGAGCAGTACTTC.